These 7 T cell receptor beta chains came from one sample sequenced in a study of blood T cells in healthy people across ages. With a J-beta primer mix and a sample-barcoded 5' primer, a second PCR ran about 6 to 11 cycles. From the 5' RACE reads, TCRdb called clonotypes with MiXCR, one entry per CDR3 protein. This sample has 650,000 to 800,000 distinct CDR3 sequences, with about 42% found just once. The source material was blood. These receptors all stem from a man between 60 and 70 years old in good health.

In DNA, the CDR3 is TGTGCCAGCAGCTTATCGGAGACAGGGGACACAGATACGCAGTATTTT. It codes for CASSLSETGDTDTQYF. The chain recombines TRBV7-9 with TRBJ2-3, with 8 positions matching TRBD1. CDR3 size: 16 residues. The germline V gene has CDR1 SEHNR and CDR2 FQNEAQ (reference sequence). Unmatched junction bases numbered 6, after V lost 2 bases and J lost 2 bases.

This clonotype has a handful of counts. This chain joins TRBV6-5 and TRBJ2-5; TRBD1 aligns across 9 bases. Germline values: CDR1 MNHEY, CDR2 SVGAGI. The junction had 8 bases not matched to a gene; V was cut back by 6 bases and J by 3 bases. CDR3 size: 15 residues. The chain's CDR3 is CASRRDRAREETQYF. The CDR3 nucleotides are TGTGCCAGCAGACGGGACAGGGCGCGGGAAGAGACCCAGTACTTC.

This clonotype was observed a few times. This rearrangement joins TRBV24-1 to TRBJ2-7; TRBD1 agrees at 9 bases. Germline loops: CDR1 KGHDR, CDR2 SFDVKD. The CDR3 spans 14 residues. Unmatched junction bases numbered 2, after V lost 2 bases and J lost 4 bases. The CDR3 is CATSDSGQGYEQYF. In DNA form, the CDR3 reads TGTGCCACCAGTGATTCCGGACAGGGGTACGAGCAGTACTTC.

This rearrangement joins TRBV20-1 to TRBJ1-5, with TRBD1 as a possible D gene (5 bases). CDR3 length equals 16 residues. V dropped 0 bases and J dropped 7 bases, with 19 bases sitting between them. Looked up from germline, CDR1 is DFQATT and CDR2 is SNEGSKA (reference sequence). CDR3 protein: CSARDSLGRVGQPQHF. DNA for the CDR3: TGCAGTGCTAGAGATTCGTTGGGCAGGGTTGGACAGCCCCAGCATTTT.

Regarding this clonotype: A read error may be the cause here, since a much bigger clone is one base away. The chain combines TRBV7-8 with TRBJ2-1; maybe TRBD2 (6 bases). The CDR3 contains 14 residues. Germline V gene sequence: CDR1 SGHVS, CDR2 FQNEAQ. V was trimmed by 1 base and J by 8 bases, leaving 12 bases between them. The CDR3 nucleotides are TGTGCCAGCAGCTTAGATGCCCTAGCGCATGAGCAGTTCTTC. This sequence encodes CASSLDALAHEQFF.

This clonotype occurred a few times. The chain is built from TRBV6-6 and TRBJ1-2; no firm D call. CDR1 is MNHNY, CDR2 SVGAGI, per germline (reference sequence). The length of the CDR3 is 13 residues. V was pared by 2 bases and J by 3 bases, with 7 bases between. This chain's CDR3 is CASSYQADYGYTF. CDR3 sequence (DNA): TGTGCCAGCAGTTACCAGGCAGACTATGGCTACACCTTC.

CDR3 residues: CSVEAGQNEKLFF. The CDR3 DNA reads as TGCAGCGTTGAAGCGGGACAGAATGAAAAACTGTTTTTT. V gene TRBV29-1 combines with J gene TRBJ1-4, with TRBD1 matching over 7 bases. The CDR3 covers 13 residues. Germline V gene data show CDR1 as SQVTM and CDR2 as ANQGSEA. V trimming: 1 base; J trimming: 5 bases; junction bases outside the gene matches: 1.